A single sample gave rise to the 18 T cell receptor beta chains below, sequenced in a study of blood T cell repertoires in COVID-19. Generated by immunoSEQ multiplex PCR, the TCRdb table keeps only in-frame clones and is missing some. The sample comprises about 160,000 clones, around 80% of which are singletons, and 9.1% rests with the top ten. Sequencing was done on a sample of peripheral blood. Receptors originate from a woman of 80 years or more with active or convalescent COVID-19.

In its sample, this clone was seen once. The chain links TRBV5-8 to TRBJ2-2, with 7 bases fitting TRBD1. The CDR3 runs to 15 residues. The J segment lost 1 base and the V segment lost 5 bases, leaving 5 bases of the junction unmatched. Germline V gene data show CDR1 as SGHTS and CDR2 as YDEGEE. The CDR3, as DNA: TGTGCCAGCAGGGTCACAGGGGTGAACACCGGGGAGCTGTTTTTT. Protein product: CASRVTGVNTGELFF.

J is TRBJ2-1 and V is TRBV19, with TRBD1 matching over 11 bases. The junction had 2 bases not matched to a gene; V was cut back by 6 bases and J by 7 bases. The germline CDR1 and CDR2 sequences are LNHDA and SQIVND (reference sequence). The CDR3 loop spans 13 amino acids. DNA of the CDR3: TGTGCCAGTAGGGGACAGGGGGGAAATGAGCAGTTCTTC. Its protein product is CASRGQGGNEQFF.

CDR3 residues: CASRPNSGTQETQYF. For the CDR3, the DNA is TGTGCCAGCAGACCCAATTCGGGAACCCAAGAGACCCAGTACTTC. The chain joins TRBV2 to TRBJ2-5; TRBD2 might be the D (5 bases). The CDR3 covers 15 residues. V was clipped by 6 bases and J by 1 base, with 15 bases between them. CDR1 is SNHLY, CDR2 FYNNEI, per germline. Complete variable domain (other parts from reference TRBV2 and TRBJ2-5): EPEVTQTPSHQVTQMGQEVILRCVPISNHLYFYWYRQILGQKVEFLVSFYNNEISEKSEIFDDQFSVERPDGSNFTLKIRSTKLEDSAMYFCASRPNSGTQETQYFGPGTRLLVL.

The J gene is TRBJ1-6, the V gene TRBV6-2 or TRBV6-3; TRBD1 matches 9 bases. From germline, CDR1 is MNHEY and CDR2 SVGEGT. The CDR3 is made up of 16 amino acids. V lost 4 bases to trimming and J lost 5 bases; unmatched junction nucleotides: 6. CDR3 nucleotide sequence: TGTGCCAGCAGTTCACGGACAGGGGCCAATAATTCACCCCTCCACTTT. It codes for CASSSRTGANNSPLHF.

The DNA for the CDR3 is TGTGCCAGCATCGTGGGAAAAGGGAGACCTGAAGCTTTCTTT. Its translation: CASIVGKGRPEAFF. The J gene is TRBJ1-1, the V gene TRBV2; D is ambiguous. Between the trimmed V and J ends, which lost 7 bases and 6 bases, there was a span of 18 bases. Germline assignment: CDR1 SNHLY and CDR2 FYNNEI. The CDR3 covers 14 residues. The entire variable domain, with the rest obtained from reference TRBV2 and TRBJ1-1, is as follows: EPEVTQTPSHQVTQMGQEVILRCVPISNHLYFYWYRQILGQKVEFLVSFYNNEISEKSEIFDDQFSVERPDGSNFTLKIRSTKLEDSAMYFCASIVGKGRPEAFFGQGTRLTVV.

In this sample, this clone turned up a few times. V usage is TRBV19 and J usage is TRBJ1-2, with 11 positions matching TRBD1. In germline, CDR1 is LNHDA, CDR2 SQIVND (reference sequence). The CDR3 is made up of 15 amino acids. With 7 bases clipped from V and 4 bases from J, the junction kept 8 bases outside the gene matches. DNA for the CDR3: TGTGCCAGTATGTCAGGACAGGGGGCCTTCTATGGCTACACCTTC. This codes for CASMSGQGAFYGYTF.

This rearrangement joins TRBV19 to TRBJ1-2; 7 bases map to TRBD1. The germline CDR1 and CDR2 sequences are LNHDA and SQIVND (reference sequence). Trimming removed 6 bases from V and 11 bases from J; junction bases left unmatched: 9. The CDR3 is 12 residues long. The CDR3, as DNA: TGTGCCAGTAGCGACAGGGACCAGAAGTACACCTTC. The encoded protein is CASSDRDQKYTF. Combining the CDR3 with reference TRBV19 and TRBJ1-2 gives the whole variable domain DGGITQSPKYLFRKEGQNVTLSCEQNLNHDAMYWYRQDPGQGLRLIYYSQIVNDFQKGDIAEGYSVSREKKESFPLTVTSAQKNPTAFYLCASSDRDQKYTFGSGTRLTVV.

The chain uses TRBV6-5 and TRBJ1-1; 7 bases align to TRBD1. Germline CDR1 is MNHEY and CDR2 is SVGAGI. Losses at the gene ends were 5 bases for V and 7 bases for J; bases not matched to a gene: 7. The CDR3 has 13 residues. CDR3 coding DNA: TGTGCCAGCAGTCAGAACCGGGACAGTGAAGCTTTCTTT. Translated: CASSQNRDSEAFF.

The rearrangement links TRBV30 to TRBJ2-3; D uncertain. V lost 2 bases to trimming and J lost 2 bases, with 17 bases between them. CDR3 length: 16 residues. CDR1 and CDR2 from the germline V gene are GTSNPN and SVGIG (reference sequence). CDR3 bases: TGTGCCTGGAGTTTGGGTCTGGGCAGATTCACAGATACGCAGTATTTT. As protein: CAWSLGLGRFTDTQYF.

The V and J genes are TRBV11-2 and TRBJ2-3, with D unresolved. V gave up 0 bases and J gave up 2 bases, with 6 bases separating them. Germline V CDR1 and CDR2: SGHAT, FQNNGV. CDR3 length: 14 amino acids. The CDR3 nucleotides read TGTGCCAGCAGCTTAGAGGGCCTCACAGATACGCAGTATTTT. It codes for CASSLEGLTDTQYF.

This CDR3 is CASGLGRQGYGYTF. CDR3 nucleotide sequence: TGTGCTAGTGGTTTGGGCCGACAGGGCTATGGCTACACCTTC. The gene calls are TRBV12-5 and TRBJ1-2, with 7 bases fitting TRBD1. After removal of 1 base from V and 4 bases from J, the junction contained 3 bases not matched to a gene. The CDR3 contains 14 residues. The germline V gene encodes CDR1 LGHNT and CDR2 FRNRAP.

The chain uses TRBV6-5 and TRBJ1-3; D gene ambiguous. V shed 2 bases and J shed 0 bases, with 11 bases lying between them. CDR1 and CDR2 (germline): MNHEY, SVGAGI. The CDR3 spans 16 residues. CDR3 sequence: CASSYKMPDSGNTIYF. The CDR3 region has the DNA TGTGCCAGCAGTTACAAGATGCCAGACTCTGGAAACACCATATATTTT.

V gene TRBV5-5 combines with J gene TRBJ1-1; D gene ambiguous. The germline gives CDR1 SGHKS, CDR2 YYEKEE (reference sequence). The CDR3 has 14 residues. Trimming stripped 4 bases from V and 5 bases from J, with 15 bases between. The CDR3 here is CASSRGWGGTEAFF. DNA for the CDR3: TGTGCCAGCAGCAGAGGATGGGGAGGGACTGAAGCTTTCTTT.

CDR3: CASSSSGGVDEQFF. The CDR3 bases are TGTGCCAGCAGCTCTAGCGGGGGGGTTGATGAGCAGTTCTTC. The V call is TRBV7-9, the J call TRBJ2-1; TRBD2 matches at 12 bases. CDR1 and CDR2 from the germline V gene are SEHNR and FQNEAQ (reference sequence). Trimming at V came to 4 bases and at J to 8 bases, leaving 3 bases not matched to a gene. This CDR3 spans 14 amino acids.

For the CDR3, the DNA is TGTGCCAGTAGTTCCCGGGACAGGGGCTACTATGGCTACACCTTC. Translating gives CASSSRDRGYYGYTF. The chain has TRBV19 and TRBJ1-2; 10 bases fit TRBD1. Trimming cost V 5 bases and J 3 bases; bases outside gene matches: 6. This CDR3 contains 15 residues. Germline loops: CDR1 LNHDA, CDR2 SQIVND (reference sequence).

The CDR3 bases are TGTGCCAGCAGCTTAGCCTCAGGGAAGGTCTATGGCTACACCTTC. This encodes CASSLASGKVYGYTF. This rearrangement joins TRBV7-2 to TRBJ1-2; D might be TRBD1 (5 bases). The V end was cut by 0 bases, the J end by 4 bases, with 12 bases between. This CDR3 has 15 residues. CDR1 SGHTA and CDR2 FQGNSA come from the germline V gene.

V is TRBV9 and J is TRBJ1-6; 8 bases align to TRBD1. CDR1 is SGDLS, CDR2 YYNGEE, per germline. This CDR3 is 16 amino acids long. V lost 3 bases to trimming and J lost 7 bases; unmatched junction nucleotides: 9. CDR3 sequence: CASSGTGGSGNSPLHF. As DNA, the CDR3 is TGTGCCAGCAGCGGAACAGGGGGTTCGGGAAATTCACCCCTCCACTTT.

The chain links TRBV10-3 to TRBJ1-2; D is uncertain. There are 11 residues in the CDR3. With 3 bases removed from V and 5 bases from J, the gap between germline ends came to 4 bases. Germline V CDR1 and CDR2: ENHRY, SYGVKD. CDR3 nucleotides: TGTGCCATCAGTGAACAGTATGGCTACACCTTC. Protein sequence: CAISEQYGYTF.